These 14 T cell receptor beta chains share one sample of origin, sequenced in a study of T cells after yellow fever vaccination. Each CDR3 protein is one row after TCRdb ran MiXCR on the 5' RACE reads. The sample lists around 330,000 distinct CDR3 sequences; 3.6% were seen once. The sample consisted of PBMCs, taken on the day of the yellow fever booster vaccination. These receptors were taken from a man aged 18 to 30 who received the YFV17D yellow fever vaccine.

This clonotype was counted only a few times. The rearrangement uses TRBV30 and TRBJ2-1, with 8 bases identical to TRBD1. Germline V gene sequence: CDR1 GTSNPN, CDR2 SVGIG (reference sequence). The CDR3 runs 16 residues. Germline trimming cut 3 bases from V and 5 bases from J; bases unmatched to any gene: 12. The CDR3 loop is CAWRGDQGAAHNEQFF. CDR3 DNA: TGTGCCTGGAGAGGGGATCAGGGGGCGGCACACAATGAGCAGTTCTTC.

There are many counts of this clonotype. The chain recombines TRBV5-1 with TRBJ1-2; 7 nucleotides agree with TRBD1. With 5 bases clipped from V and 4 bases from J, the junction kept 8 bases outside the gene matches. CDR3 length: 14 residues. CDR1 and CDR2 from the germline V gene are SGHRS and YFSETQ. CDR3 DNA sequence: TGCGCCAGCAGTCCAGGGACAGCTTTCTATGGCTACACCTTC. Residues: CASSPGTAFYGYTF.

This clonotype was detected only a few times. This chain connects TRBV20-1 to TRBJ2-1; TRBD2 aligns across 7 bases. V was clipped by 4 bases and J by 12 bases; unmatched bases: 18. Per germline, CDR1 DFQATT and CDR2 SNEGSKA (reference sequence). This CDR3 comprises 15 residues. The chain's CDR3 is CSAMASGGESFRQFF. The CDR3 DNA reads as TGCAGTGCTATGGCCTCTGGGGGGGAATCTTTTAGGCAGTTCTTC.

This clonotype was found a few times. The gene calls are TRBV29-1 and TRBJ2-1; D not resolved. The CDR3 contains 13 residues. CDR1 is SQVTM, CDR2 ANQGSEA, per germline. V was shortened by 7 bases and J by 8 bases, with 18 bases between the two germline ends. Here the CDR3 reads CSASPSGGDEQFF. CDR3 in DNA: TGCAGCGCCTCTCCCTCGGGCGGCGATGAGCAGTTCTTC.

There are many counts of this clonotype. The chain recombines TRBV6-1 with TRBJ2-5; unclear D gene. Trimming took 8 bases from V and 5 from J, leaving 12 bases between them. CDR1 MNHNS and CDR2 SASEGT come from the germline V gene. CDR3 size: 12 residues. CDR3 residues: CASAAPPETQYF. The CDR3 bases are TGTGCCAGCGCCGCGCCCCCGGAGACCCAGTACTTC.

The table lists this clonotype with many counts. The V call is TRBV5-1, the J call TRBJ2-4; no clear D. There are 15 residues in the CDR3. Germline V gene data show CDR1 as SGHRS and CDR2 as YFSETQ. Trimming shortened V by 0 bases and J by 0 bases, and 7 bases separated the two germline ends. This CDR3 reads CASSLGSIAKNIQYF. The CDR3 nucleotides read TGCGCCAGCAGCTTGGGAAGTATAGCCAAAAACATTCAGTACTTC.

This clonotype was counted many times. V is TRBV5-6 and J is TRBJ1-2, with 8 positions matching TRBD1. The V gene's germline CDR1 is SGHDT and CDR2 YYEEEE. The CDR3 covers 14 residues. V shed 0 bases, J shed 4 bases, and the junction held 2 bases outside the gene matches. Here the CDR3 DNA reads TGTGCCAGCAGCTTGGCAGGGGGCGGCTATGGCTACACCTTC. Its translation: CASSLAGGGYGYTF.

The table lists this clonotype with many counts. V is TRBV5-1 and J is TRBJ2-3; no clear D. The CDR3 contains 14 residues. V lost 4 bases and J 1 base, leaving 10 bases between the germline ends. Per germline, CDR1 SGHRS and CDR2 YFSETQ. CDR3 DNA: TGCGCCAGCAGCGAAAAAAAAGGCACAGATACGCAGTATTTT. Encoded protein: CASSEKKGTDTQYF.

This clonotype has ten or more counts. The genes are TRBV7-2 and TRBJ1-1, with a possible D match to TRBD1 (6 bases). This CDR3 has 16 residues. In germline, CDR1 is SGHTA, CDR2 FQGNSA. V dropped 5 bases and J dropped 6 bases, with 22 bases sitting between them. CDR3 DNA: TGTGCCAGCAGCCGCTCCCGGGGGGCTTCTTTGGCTGAAGCTTTCTTT. Protein product: CASSRSRGASLAEAFF.

This clonotype was seen a handful of times. The chain is built from TRBV5-6 and TRBJ1-1; TRBD1 is a possible D gene (6 bases). Trimming removed 7 bases from V and 2 bases from J, with 21 bases in between. The CDR3 runs 16 residues. The germline gives CDR1 SGHDT, CDR2 YYEEEE. The CDR3 DNA is TGTGCCAGCTACCAAACGAAGGACAGACCAAACACTGAAGCTTTCTTT. This encodes CASYQTKDRPNTEAFF.

This clonotype was seen many times. The chain combines TRBV10-3 with TRBJ1-1, with D perhaps TRBD1 (5 bases). Germline V gene lookup returns CDR1 ENHRY and CDR2 SYGVKD. V gave up 3 bases and J gave up 3 bases, with 11 bases separating them. The CDR3 extends over 14 amino acids. CDR3 nucleotide sequence: TGTGCCATCAGTGAATGGGGGAGCGACACTGAAGCTTTCTTT. Its translation is CAISEWGSDTEAFF.

This chain uses TRBV10-3 with TRBJ1-5; D is undetermined. Germline CDR1 ENHRY, CDR2 SYGVKD. V was shortened by 6 bases and J by 0 bases, with 3 bases between the two germline ends. The CDR3 runs to 12 residues. The CDR3 loop is CAISASNQPQHF. In DNA, the CDR3 is TGTGCCATCAGCGCTAGCAATCAGCCCCAGCATTTT.

This clonotype was detected ten times or more. The CDR3 bases are TGTGCCAGCAGCACCCGGCGGTCGAGCACAGATACGCAGTATTTT. This gives the protein CASSTRRSSTDTQYF. This chain links TRBV7-2 with TRBJ2-3, with D unresolved. This CDR3 has 15 amino acids. The V gene's germline CDR1 is SGHTA and CDR2 FQGNSA. V was cut by 5 bases and J by 0 bases, with 12 bases left in between.

In its sample, this clonotype was seen a few times. The chain combines TRBV4-1 with TRBJ1-6; D is undetermined. The germline gives CDR1 MGHRA, CDR2 YSYEKL. Trimming left V 1 base short and J 5 bases short, with 9 bases between. This CDR3 spans 15 amino acids. The CDR3: CASSQAWQHNSPLHF. CDR3 DNA sequence: TGCGCCAGCAGCCAAGCGTGGCAGCATAATTCACCCCTCCACTTT.